This TCR beta chain derives from a study of cytomegalovirus exposure and HLA in healthy donors. Overall study findings and caveats: In presence/absence analyses, roughly uniform sequencing depth across donors was assumed.

The trim removed 1 base at V and 11 bases at J, leaving 6 bases unmatched. The CDR3 length is 13 residues. The germline gives CDR1 MNHNS, CDR2 SASEGT. A word on this clone: Its antigen is currently unknown.

A multiplex PCR was run with 60 Vbeta primers and 13 Jbeta primers. The protocol was immunoSEQ multiplex PCR, while the TCRdb copy is restricted to in-frame clones and leaves out a portion. The table for this sample gives about 110,000 clones. Sequencing was carried out using PBMCs. The sequence was obtained from a man between 40 and 49 years old in good health and CMV-seropositive. This chain links TRBV6-1 with TRBJ2-7; 9 positions agree with TRBD1. CDR3: CASSEEFWTGEYF. The CDR3 DNA follows: TGTGCCAGCAGTGAAGAGTTTTGGACAGGGGAGTACTTC.